The 18 T cell receptor beta chains reported below all come from one sample, sequenced in a study of T cell responses to AZD1222 COVID-19 vaccine. Profiling relied on immunoSEQ multiplex PCR, and the TCRdb table lists in-frame clones only, not all of them. The sample comprises about 140,000 clones, approximately 92% of which are singletons, and 1.7% rests with the top ten. The material sequenced was peripheral blood, taken on day 0 of AZD1222 vaccination. All receptors derive from an adult in good health.

The V gene is TRBV19, the J gene TRBJ2-1, with TRBD2 matching 8 bases. After removal of 4 bases from V and 1 base from J, the junction contained 6 bases not matched to a gene. The CDR3 is made up of 16 amino acids. Germline lookup yields CDR1 LNHDA and CDR2 SQIVND (reference sequence). CDR3 protein: CASSSPGGESYNEQFF. The CDR3 bases are TGTGCCAGTAGTAGCCCGGGGGGGGAGTCCTACAATGAGCAGTTCTTC.

This clone is a singleton in its sample. The genes are TRBV6-2 or TRBV6-3 and TRBJ1-5; D remains unclear. V was cut by 1 base and J by 3 bases, with 7 bases left in between. Germline V CDR1 and CDR2: MNHEY, SVGEGT. This CDR3 has 14 amino acids. The CDR3 DNA is TGTGCCAGCAGTTACTTGGTGAACAATCAGCCCCAGCATTTT. Protein sequence: CASSYLVNNQPQHF.

The chain recombines TRBV11-2 with TRBJ2-7; a weak D match, TRBD1 (6 bases). The CDR3 is 13 residues long. In germline, CDR1 is SGHAT, CDR2 FQNNGV. Trimming left V 7 bases short and J 5 bases short, with 15 bases between. CDR3 sequence (DNA): TGTGCCAGCACCTCCCAGGGGATTCACGAGCAGTACTTC. Residues: CASTSQGIHEQYF. Drawing the rest from reference TRBV11-2 and TRBJ2-7, the complete variable domain is EAGVAQSPRYKIIEKRQSVAFWCNPISGHATLYWYQQILGQGPKLLIQFQNNGVVDDSQLPKDRFSAERLKGVDSTLKIQPAKLEDSAVYLCASTSQGIHEQYFGPGTRLTVT.

The rearrangement links TRBV5-1 to TRBJ1-6, with D hard to call. Germline CDR1 SGHRS, CDR2 YFSETQ. V lost 0 bases and J lost 6, with 25 bases in between. The CDR3 spans 20 residues. DNA for the CDR3: TGCGCCAGCAGCTTGGCCGCGAGGGTTACATTCCCAGGTGGTAATTCACCCCTCCACTTT. Translating it yields CASSLAARVTFPGGNSPLHF.

The chain has TRBV5-8 and TRBJ1-5; 8 bases align to TRBD1. The CDR3 runs 17 residues. Germline CDR1 and CDR2: SGHTS and YDEGEE. With V trimmed by 0 bases and J by 3 bases, 8 bases remained unmatched. The CDR3 bases are TGTGCCAGCAGCTTGGCCCGGGACAGGTTTTCCAATCAGCCCCAGCATTTT. The encoded protein is CASSLARDRFSNQPQHF.

This chain joins TRBV30 and TRBJ1-5; D gene uncertain. Trimming left V 0 bases short and J 5 bases short, with 8 bases between. This CDR3 spans 13 amino acids. CDR1 is GTSNPN, CDR2 SVGIG, per germline (reference sequence). In DNA form, the CDR3 reads TGTGCCTGGAGTGTACTGGGAGATCAGCCCCAGCATTTT. This translates into CAWSVLGDQPQHF.

The rearrangement joins TRBV7-9 to TRBJ1-1; D unclear. With 4 bases removed from V and 2 bases from J, the gap between germline ends came to 11 bases. The V gene's germline CDR1 is SEHNR and CDR2 FQNEAQ (reference sequence). This CDR3 has 14 amino acids. For the CDR3, the DNA is TGTGCCAGCAGCTCCGTTTATCGTAACACTGAAGCTTTCTTT. It is translated as CASSSVYRNTEAFF.

The rearrangement uses TRBV4-1 and TRBJ1-6; D remains ambiguous. V was trimmed by 6 bases and J by 7 bases, leaving 16 bases between them. Germline V gives CDR1 MGHRA, CDR2 YSYEKL. The CDR3 spans 15 residues. The DNA for the CDR3 is TGCGCCAGCAGAAGCCCTGGTGCTAGGAATTCACCCCTCCACTTT. Translation: CASRSPGARNSPLHF.

This clone has just one count. This rearrangement joins TRBV9 to TRBJ2-7; 10 nucleotides line up with TRBD2. With 2 bases clipped from V and 0 bases from J, the junction kept 2 bases outside the gene matches. This CDR3 contains 15 residues. CDR1 is SGDLS, CDR2 YYNGEE, per germline. CDR3 sequence reads: CASSVSGGSSYEQYF. The CDR3 DNA follows: TGTGCCAGCAGCGTTAGCGGGGGGAGCTCCTACGAGCAGTACTTC.

The CDR3 coding sequence is TGTGCCAGCAGCCAAGCAGGGTACGAGCAGTTCTTC. It translates to CASSQAGYEQFF. The chain joins TRBV4-2 to TRBJ2-1, with a tentative D call TRBD1 (5 bases). Germline CDR1 is LGHNA and CDR2 is YNFKEQ. CDR3 length: 12 amino acids. Trimming shortened V by 1 base and J by 10 bases, and 8 bases separated the two germline ends.

This rearrangement joins TRBV12-5 to TRBJ1-1; no firm D call. Germline V gene lookup returns CDR1 LGHNT and CDR2 FRNRAP. This CDR3 is built from 13 residues. V lost 7 bases, J lost 0 bases, and 9 bases lay in between. The DNA for the CDR3 is TGTGCTAGTGCGTGGGGTCTGAACACTGAAGCTTTCTTT. This encodes CASAWGLNTEAFF.

This chain connects TRBV7-8 to TRBJ1-1; D is possibly TRBD1 (5 bases). The CDR3 spans 15 residues. Germline V gene data show CDR1 as SGHVS and CDR2 as FQNEAQ. The V end was cut by 1 base, the J end by 1 base, with 10 bases between. The CDR3 bases are TGTGCCAGCAGCTTAGAAACAGGCTGGAACACTGAAGCTTTCTTT. This codes for CASSLETGWNTEAFF.

The genes are TRBV3-1 (or the pseudogene TRBV3-2) and TRBJ1-5; D gene ambiguous. V lost 1 base to trimming and J lost 10 bases, with 5 bases between them. The CDR3 totals 11 residues. Germline CDR1 reads LGHDT; CDR2 reads YNNKEL (reference sequence). The CDR3 reads CASSQGGPQHF. The CDR3 coding sequence is TGTGCCAGCAGCCAAGGCGGCCCCCAGCATTTT.

The rearrangement uses TRBV27 and TRBJ2-1; the match to TRBD2 covers 9 bases. The CDR3 runs to 17 residues. V was pared by 4 bases and J by 5 bases, with 12 bases of the junction left unmatched. In germline, CDR1 is MNHEY, CDR2 SMNVEV (reference sequence). This chain's CDR3 is CASSSRVREGRDNEQFF. For the CDR3, the DNA is TGTGCCAGCAGTTCCCGCGTGCGGGAGGGCAGAGACAATGAGCAGTTCTTC.

This sequence joins TRBV7-9 and TRBJ1-2; 7 bases match TRBD1. Germline V gives CDR1 SEHNR, CDR2 FQNEAQ (reference sequence). This CDR3 comprises 14 residues. The junction had 7 bases not matched to a gene; V was cut back by 6 bases and J by 3 bases. This CDR3 is CASRFGTEHYGYTF. CDR3 DNA: TGTGCCAGCAGATTCGGGACAGAACACTATGGCTACACCTTC.

The chain recombines TRBV11-2 with TRBJ2-2; no firm D call. Germline values: CDR1 SGHAT, CDR2 FQNNGV. V shed 2 bases and J shed 1 base, with 11 bases lying between them. There are 16 residues in the CDR3. CDR3 sequence reads: CASSLIRLRNTGELFF. The CDR3 DNA sequence: TGTGCCAGCAGCTTAATAAGACTTAGGAACACCGGGGAGCTGTTTTTT.

V gene TRBV7-9 combines with J gene TRBJ2-1; D perhaps matches TRBD1 (6 bases). The CDR3 spans 15 residues. V was trimmed by 1 base and J by 6 bases, leaving 13 bases between them. Germline CDR1 reads SEHNR; CDR2 reads FQNEAQ (reference sequence). The CDR3 protein is CASSLGAGVSNEQFF. CDR3 nucleotides: TGTGCCAGCAGCTTAGGGGCAGGGGTGAGCAATGAGCAGTTCTTC.

The rearrangement links TRBV5-4 to TRBJ2-1; either TRBD1 or TRBD2 may fit D (5 bases each). Germline values: CDR1 SGHNT, CDR2 YYREEE (reference sequence). The ends were cut back, 1 base at V and 0 bases at J, with 14 bases in the middle. This CDR3 region has 17 residues. As DNA, the CDR3 is TGTGCCAGCAGCTTGCTTTCGGGGCGGAGCTCCTACAATGAGCAGTTCTTC. It specifies CASSLLSGRSSYNEQFF.